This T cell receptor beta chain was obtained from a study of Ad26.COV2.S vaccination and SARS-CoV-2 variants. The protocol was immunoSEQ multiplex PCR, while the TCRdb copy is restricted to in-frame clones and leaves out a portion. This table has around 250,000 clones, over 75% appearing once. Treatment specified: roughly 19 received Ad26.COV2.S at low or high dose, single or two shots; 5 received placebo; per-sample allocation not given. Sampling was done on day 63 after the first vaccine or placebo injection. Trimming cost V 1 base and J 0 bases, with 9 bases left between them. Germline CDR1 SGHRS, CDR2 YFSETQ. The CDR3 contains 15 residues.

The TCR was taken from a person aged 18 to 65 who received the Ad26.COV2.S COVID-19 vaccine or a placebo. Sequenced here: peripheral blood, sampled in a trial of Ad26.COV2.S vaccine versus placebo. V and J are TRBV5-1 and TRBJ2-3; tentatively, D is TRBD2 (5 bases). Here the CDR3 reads CASSLIPGSTDTQYF. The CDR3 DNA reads TGCGCCAGCAGCTTGATTCCGGGGAGCACAGATACGCAGTATTTT. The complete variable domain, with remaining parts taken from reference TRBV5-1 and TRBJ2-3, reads KAGVTQTPRYLIKTRGQQVTLSCSPISGHRSVSWYQQTPGQGLQFLFEYFSETQRNKGNFPGRFSGRQFSNSRSEMNVSTLELGDSALYLCASSLIPGSTDTQYFGPGTRLTVL.